This T cell receptor beta chain was recovered during a study of blood T cell repertoires in COVID-19. Per the authors' pipeline: It was from reference gene primer amplification that nucleated cell counts were estimated. Profiling relied on immunoSEQ multiplex PCR, and the TCRdb table lists in-frame clones only, not all of them. V and J calls and clone size are copied from that table; D and trimming were computed from the DNA. The sample carries some 380,000 clones, 88% recorded once. Participants, about 18 to 100 years old, spanned under 30 US areas. The junction had 14 bases not matched to a gene; V was cut back by 4 bases and J by 4 bases. CDR1 is LGHNA and CDR2 is YNFKEQ in the germline V gene. There are 19 residues in the CDR3.

The rearrangement uses TRBV4-2 and TRBJ2-5; 14 positions match TRBD2. This TCR was sampled from a woman aged 40 to 50 with acute COVID-19. Sample: PBMCs or T cells enriched from blood (not recorded which). The CDR3 protein is CASSPGTSGGLRFGETQYF. In DNA form, the CDR3 reads TGTGCCAGCAGCCCAGGGACTAGCGGGGGCCTAAGATTCGGAGAGACCCAGTACTTC.